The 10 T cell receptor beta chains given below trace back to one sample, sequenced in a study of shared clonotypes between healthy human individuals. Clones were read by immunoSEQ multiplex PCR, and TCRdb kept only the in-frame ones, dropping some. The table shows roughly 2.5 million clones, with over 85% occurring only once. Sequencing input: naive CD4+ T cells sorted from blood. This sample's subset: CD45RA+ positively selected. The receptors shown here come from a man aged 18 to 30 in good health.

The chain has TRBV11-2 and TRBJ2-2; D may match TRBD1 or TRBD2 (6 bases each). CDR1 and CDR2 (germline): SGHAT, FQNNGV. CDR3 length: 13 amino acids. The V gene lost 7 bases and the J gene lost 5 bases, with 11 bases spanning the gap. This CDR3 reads CASNQGGTGELFF. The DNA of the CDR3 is TGTGCCAGCAACCAAGGGGGGACCGGGGAGCTGTTTTTT.

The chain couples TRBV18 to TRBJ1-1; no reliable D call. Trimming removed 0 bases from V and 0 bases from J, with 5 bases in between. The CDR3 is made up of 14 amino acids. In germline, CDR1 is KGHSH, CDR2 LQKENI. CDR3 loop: CASSPPLMNTEAFF. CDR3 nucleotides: TGTGCCAGCTCACCACCCCTCATGAACACTGAAGCTTTCTTT.

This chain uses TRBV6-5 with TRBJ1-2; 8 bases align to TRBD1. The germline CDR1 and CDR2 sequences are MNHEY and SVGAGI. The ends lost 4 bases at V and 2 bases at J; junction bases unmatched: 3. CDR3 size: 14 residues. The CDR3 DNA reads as TGTGCCAGCAGTTGGGGACAGGCCAACTATGGCTACACCTTC. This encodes CASSWGQANYGYTF.

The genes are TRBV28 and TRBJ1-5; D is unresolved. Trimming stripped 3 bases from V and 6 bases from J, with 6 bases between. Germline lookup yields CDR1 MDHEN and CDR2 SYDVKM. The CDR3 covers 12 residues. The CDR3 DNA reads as TGTGCCAGCAGTTTTTACAGTCAGCCCCAGCATTTT. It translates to CASSFYSQPQHF.

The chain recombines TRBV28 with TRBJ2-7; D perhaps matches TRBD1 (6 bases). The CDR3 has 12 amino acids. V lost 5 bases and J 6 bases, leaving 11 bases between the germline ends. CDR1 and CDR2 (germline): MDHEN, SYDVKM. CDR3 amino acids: CASSIGQIEQYF. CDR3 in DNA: TGTGCCAGCAGTATCGGACAGATCGAGCAGTACTTC.

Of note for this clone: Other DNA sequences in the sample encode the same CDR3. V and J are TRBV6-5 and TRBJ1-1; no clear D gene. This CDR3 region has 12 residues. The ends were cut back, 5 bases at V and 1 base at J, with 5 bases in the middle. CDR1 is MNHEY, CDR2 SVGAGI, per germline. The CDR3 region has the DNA TGTGCCAGCAGTCGGCAGAACACTGAAGCTTTCTTT. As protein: CASSRQNTEAFF.

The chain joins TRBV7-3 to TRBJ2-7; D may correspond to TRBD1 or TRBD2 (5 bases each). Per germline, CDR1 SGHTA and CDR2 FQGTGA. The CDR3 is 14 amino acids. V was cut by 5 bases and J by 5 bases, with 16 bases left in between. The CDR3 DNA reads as TGTGCCAGCAGCCCGGGACGGCCTTTCGACGAGCAGTACTTC. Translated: CASSPGRPFDEQYF.

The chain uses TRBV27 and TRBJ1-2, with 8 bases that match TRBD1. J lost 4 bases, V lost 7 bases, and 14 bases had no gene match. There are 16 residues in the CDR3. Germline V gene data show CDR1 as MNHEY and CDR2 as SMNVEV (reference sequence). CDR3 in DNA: TGTGCCAGCACCCCTGCATGGACAGGGAGCCTCTATGGCTACACCTTC. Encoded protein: CASTPAWTGSLYGYTF.

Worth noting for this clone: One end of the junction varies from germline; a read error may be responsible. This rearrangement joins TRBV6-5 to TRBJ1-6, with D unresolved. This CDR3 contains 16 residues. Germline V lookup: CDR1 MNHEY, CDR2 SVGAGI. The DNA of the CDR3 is TGTGCCGGCAGTTACTCGTACGCCAAGGACAATTCACCCCTCCACTTT. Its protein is CAGSYSYAKDNSPLHF.

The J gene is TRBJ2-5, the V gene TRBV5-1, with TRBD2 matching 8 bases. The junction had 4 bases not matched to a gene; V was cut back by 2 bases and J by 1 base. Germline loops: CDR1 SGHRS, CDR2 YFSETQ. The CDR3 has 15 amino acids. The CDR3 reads CASSFRAGVQETQYF. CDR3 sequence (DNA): TGCGCCAGCAGCTTCAGAGCGGGGGTCCAAGAGACCCAGTACTTC.